The 8 T cell receptor beta chains presented below share a single source sample, sequenced in a study of T-cell reconstitution after alpha-beta-depleted transplantation in children. No antigens are known for them. Researchers prepared the TCRbeta library using unique molecular identifiers, the study reports. Via MiXCR, TCRdb re-called the PCR reads, giving one row per CDR3 protein. The sample shows about 290,000 distinct CDR3 sequences, 6.5% to 9% of them seen only once. Findings of the study overall: T-cell numbers and diversity, one year after transplant, stemmed largely from T cells that were newly produced.

The specimen was peripheral blood, collected 360 days after TCRalphabeta/CD19-depleted stem cell transplant. These receptors were collected from a female patient aged 2-9 years who had a stem cell transplant for Fanconi anemia, so the T cells may come from the graft donor.

V is TRBV9 and J is TRBJ2-6; the D gene is possibly TRBD1 (6 bases). Trimming left V 3 bases short and J 2 bases short, with 9 bases between. Germline lookup yields CDR1 SGDLS and CDR2 YYNGEE. There are 15 residues in the CDR3. The CDR3 here is CASSGQVAGANVLTF. CDR3 DNA sequence: TGTGCCAGCAGCGGACAGGTTGCTGGGGCCAACGTCCTGACTTTC.

This clonotype showed up many times. The chain combines TRBV11-2 with TRBJ2-7; 8 bases are shared with TRBD1. With 2 bases clipped from V and 6 bases from J, the junction kept 6 bases outside the gene matches. This CDR3 region has 14 residues. Germline values: CDR1 SGHAT, CDR2 FQNNGV. CDR3 residues: CASSLNPGGSEQYV. CDR3 DNA: TGTGCCAGCAGCTTAAATCCAGGGGGCAGCGAGCAGTACGTC.

This clonotype was seen ten or more times. The rearrangement joins TRBV28 to TRBJ1-1, with 7 nucleotides matching TRBD1. CDR1 is MDHEN, CDR2 SYDVKM, per germline. Germline trimming cut 5 bases from V and 1 base from J; bases unmatched to any gene: 4. The CDR3 loop spans 14 amino acids. CDR3 coding DNA: TGTGCCAGCAGTCAGGGGGACGAGAACACTGAAGCTTTCTTT. Amino acid sequence: CASSQGDENTEAFF.

This clonotype has a handful of counts. V is TRBV12-3 or TRBV12-4 and J is TRBJ2-3, with 8 bases that match TRBD1. CDR3 length: 13 residues. Germline trimming cut 9 bases from V and 3 bases from J; bases unmatched to any gene: 5. This chain's CDR3 is CASWDRTTDTQYF. The DNA of the CDR3 is TGTGCCAGTTGGGACAGGACAACAGATACGCAGTATTTT.

This clonotype has a count of ten or more. This sequence joins TRBV6-2 or TRBV6-3 and TRBJ1-6; D remains unclear. Germline CDR1 MNHEY, CDR2 SVGEGT. The CDR3 runs to 11 residues. Trimming shortened V by 5 bases and J by 10 bases, and 6 bases separated the two germline ends. For the CDR3, the DNA is TGTGCCAGCAGTCACGGGTCACCCCTCCACTTT. It translates to CASSHGSPLHF.

This chain links TRBV20-1 with TRBJ2-1, with D possibly called TRBD1 or TRBD2 (5 bases each). The CDR3 loop spans 15 amino acids. V lost 6 bases to trimming and J lost 0 bases, with 15 bases between them. CDR1 and CDR2 from the germline V gene are DFQATT and SNEGSKA (reference sequence). CDR3 bases: TGCAGTGCGCCGCGGCCAGGGAGCTCCTACAATGAGCAGTTCTTC. Protein product: CSAPRPGSSYNEQFF.

V is TRBV7-2 and J is TRBJ2-1, with 8 bases aligning to TRBD2. This CDR3 has 15 amino acids. Germline CDR1 is SGHTA and CDR2 is FQGNSA. The junction had 18 bases not matched to a gene; V was cut back by 6 bases and J by 14 bases. The DNA for the CDR3 is TGTGCCAGCAGACAACAACCTAGCGGGCGGGGGTCTGAGTTCTTC. This sequence encodes CASRQQPSGRGSEFF.

This clonotype was detected ten times or more. The chain carries TRBV9 and TRBJ2-1; unclear D gene. The CDR3 is made up of 13 amino acids. CDR1 SGDLS and CDR2 YYNGEE come from the germline V gene. Trimming stripped 5 bases from V and 6 bases from J, with 12 bases between. CDR3 loop: CASSQYLGNEQFF. The CDR3 nucleotides read TGTGCCAGCAGTCAATATCTGGGCAATGAGCAGTTCTTC.